A selection of T cell receptor beta chains follows, all from one sample in a study of beta chain features in type 1 diabetes. TCRdb keeps only in-frame clones here, not all; method: immunoSEQ multiplex PCR. This sample has a few hundred thousand clones, with approximately 31% found just once. Sequenced: naive CD4+ T cells from blood. Receptors originate from a man aged 18 to 29 in good health. The CDR3 runs from the conserved cysteine through the conserved F or W. The D gene is left open where the match is weak. The size of a clone is reported for some rows only, either as once, few or many, or as a class for expanded clones.

>NA|NA|TRBJ2-3|TRBV29-1
CSVERVYRTDTQYF
TGCAGCGTGGAGAGGGTTTACCGCACAGATACGCAGTATTTT
>TRBD1|NA|TRBJ2-7|TRBV27
CASRRTGERGEQYF
TGTGCCAGCAGACGGACAGGGGAAAGGGGCGAGCAGTACTTC
>TRBD2|NA|TRBJ2-7|TRBV6-6
CASSYQGLAGESEQYF
TGTGCCAGCAGTTACCAAGGACTAGCGGGAGAAAGCGAGCAGTACTTC
>TRBD1|NA|TRBJ2-7|TRBV2
CASSEGQDLYEQYF
TGTGCCAGCAGTGAGGGACAGGATCTCTACGAGCAGTACTTC
>NA|NA|TRBJ2-7|TRBV29-1
CSVEEGRAGEQYF
TGCAGCGTTGAAGAAGGCAGGGCGGGCGAGCAGTACTTC
>NA|NA|TRBJ1-5|TRBV6-5
CASSYSRGAQPQHF
TGTGCCAGCAGTTACTCTAGAGGGGCTCAGCCCCAGCATTTT
>NA|NA|TRBJ1-2|TRBV30
CAWSVGQGYGYTF
TGTGCCTGGAGTGTCGGGCAGGGCTATGGCTACACCTTC
>NA|NA|TRBJ2-3|TRBV7-9
CASSLAIAPGLHDTQYF
TGTGCCAGCAGCTTAGCAATCGCCCCGGGCCTGCATGATACGCAGTATTTT
>NA|once|TRBJ1-4|TRBV11-2
CASSPKFDLAGWGKLFF
TGTGCCAGCAGCCCGAAGTTCGACCTGGCAGGCTGGGGAAAACTGTTTTTT
>TRBD2|few|TRBJ2-7|TRBV30
CAWNQGMRGGRNYEQYF
TGTGCCTGGAATCAGGGGATGCGTGGCGGGAGGAACTACGAGCAGTACTTC
>NA|NA|TRBJ2-5|TRBV5-4
CASSPRTHGETQYF
TGTGCCAGCAGCCCAAGGACACACGGAGAGACCCAGTACTTC
>TRBD2|few|TRBJ2-1|TRBV4-3
CASSQDRSASGRRNEQFF
TGCGCCAGCAGCCAAGATCGTTCGGCTAGCGGGAGAAGGAATGAGCAGTTCTTC
>TRBD2|NA|TRBJ2-1|TRBV2
CASSELAGVNEQFF
TGTGCCAGCAGTGAACTAGCGGGAGTCAATGAGCAGTTCTTC
>TRBD2|NA|TRBJ2-1|TRBV30
CASTGLAGPVEQFF
TGTGCCTCTACTGGACTAGCGGGACCCGTTGAGCAGTTCTTC
>NA|once|TRBJ2-1|TRBV6-5
CASSPGLRQFF
TGTGCCAGCAGTCCCGGCCTACGGCAGTTCTTC
>TRBD1|NA|TRBJ2-3|TRBV7-9
CASSRDHQGEDTQYF
TGTGCCAGCAGTAGGGACCACCAGGGGGAGGATACGCAGTATTTT
>NA|few|TRBJ1-5|TRBV18
CASSPDSGVWPQHF
TGTGCCAGCTCACCGGACAGTGGGGTTTGGCCCCAGCATTTT
>NA|few|TRBJ1-1|TRBV30
CAWSMRSRTVAFF
TGTGCCTGGAGTATGAGGTCGAGGACCGTAGCTTTCTTT
>NA|NA|TRBJ1-5|TRBV7-2
CASRPRTGNQPQHF
TGTGCCAGCAGACCTCGGACGGGGAATCAGCCCCAGCATTTT
>TRBD1|NA|TRBJ2-6|TRBV28
CASSLLGGVGANVLTF
TGTGCCAGCAGTCTCTTAGGGGGCGTGGGGGCCAACGTCCTGACTTTC
>TRBD1|NA|TRBJ2-1|TRBV6-5
CASTETGSYNEQFF
TGTGCCAGCACGGAGACAGGGTCCTACAATGAGCAGTTCTTC
>TRBD2|NA|TRBJ2-1|TRBV6-1
CASSAGTRRHEQFF
TGTGCCAGCAGTGCAGGGACTAGACGACACGAGCAGTTCTTC
>TRBD2|NA|TRBJ2-2|TRBV30
CAWRGTRDTGELFF
TGTGCCTGGAGAGGGACTAGGGACACCGGGGAGCTGTTTTTT
>NA|few|TRBJ2-2|TRBV7-2
CASSSPGQGTGELFF
TGTGCCAGCAGCTCTCCCGGGCAGGGGACCGGGGAGCTGTTTTTT
>TRBD1|NA|TRBJ2-5|TRBV28
CASRRQGGETQYF
TGTGCCAGCAGGAGACAGGGCGGGGAGACCCAGTACTTC
>NA|few|TRBJ2-3|TRBV29-1
CSVDREWADTQYF
TGCAGCGTTGACAGGGAATGGGCAGATACGCAGTATTTT
>TRBD2|few|TRBJ2-3|TRBV6-6
CASSYSHSGATDTQYF
TGTGCCAGCAGTTACTCCCATAGCGGGGCCACAGATACGCAGTATTTT
>NA|NA|TRBJ2-2|TRBV30
CAWELQGVAGELFF
TGTGCCTGGGAACTGCAGGGAGTGGCCGGGGAGCTGTTTTTT
>NA|NA|TRBJ2-5|TRBV10-3
CAISGLPAEYQETQYF
TGTGCCATCAGTGGGTTGCCAGCCGAGTACCAAGAGACCCAGTACTTC
>TRBD1|NA|TRBJ2-5|TRBV28
CASSPALGQGETQYF
TGTGCCAGCAGTCCAGCGTTAGGACAGGGAGAGACCCAGTACTTC
>NA|NA|TRBJ2-1|TRBV14
CASSQDVRQKQFF
TGTGCCAGCAGCCAAGATGTCCGACAGAAGCAGTTCTTC
>TRBD1|NA|TRBJ2-7|TRBV7-2
CASSLGTGNPYEQYF
TGTGCCAGCAGCCTAGGGACAGGCAACCCCTACGAGCAGTACTTC
>NA|few|TRBJ2-3|TRBV25-1
CASSAAGPQYF
TGTGCCAGCAGTGCCGCGGGCCCTCAGTATTTT
>NA|NA|TRBJ1-4|TRBV9
CASSTSGRANEKLFF
TGTGCCAGCAGCACTAGTGGCAGGGCTAATGAAAAACTGTTTTTT
>NA|few|TRBJ2-4|TRBV7-9
CASSLGGSANIQYF
TGTGCCAGCAGCTTAGGTGGTAGCGCAAACATTCAGTACTTC
>NA|few|TRBJ2-3|TRBV6-5
CASSYASVSTDTQYF
TGTGCCAGCAGTTACGCCAGCGTCAGCACAGATACGCAGTATTTT
>NA|few|TRBJ2-1|TRBV30
CAWTMEIYNEQFF
TGTGCCTGGACAATGGAAATCTACAATGAGCAGTTCTTC
>TRBD1|NA|TRBJ1-5|TRBV30
CAWSDRGGLTSNQPQHF
TGTGCCTGGAGTGACAGGGGGGGACTTACTAGCAATCAGCCCCAGCATTTT
>TRBD2|NA|TRBJ2-5|TRBV5-4
CASSLGLAGIQETQYF
TGTGCCAGCAGCTTGGGACTAGCGGGAATCCAAGAGACCCAGTACTTC
>TRBD2|NA|TRBJ2-1|TRBV7-9
CASSPPGGWYNEQFF
TGTGCCAGCAGCCCCCCGGGAGGCTGGTACAATGAGCAGTTCTTC
>NA|few|TRBJ2-3|TRBV20-1
CSARADTQYF
TGCAGTGCTAGAGCAGATACGCAGTATTTT
>TRBD2|NA|TRBJ2-7|TRBV5-1
CASRTGTSGSVGEQYF
TGCGCCAGCAGAACCGGGACTAGCGGGAGTGTAGGCGAGCAGTACTTC
>NA|NA|TRBJ1-4|TRBV9
CASSPFLTNEKLFF
TGTGCCAGCAGCCCGTTTCTAACTAATGAAAAACTGTTTTTT
>NA|NA|TRBJ1-5|TRBV9
CASSVEAGPNQPQHF
TGTGCCAGCAGCGTAGAGGCTGGACCTAATCAGCCCCAGCATTTT
>TRBD1|NA|TRBJ2-5|TRBV7-9
CASSLGQGPGTQYF
TGTGCCAGCAGCTTGGGACAGGGGCCGGGGACCCAGTACTTC